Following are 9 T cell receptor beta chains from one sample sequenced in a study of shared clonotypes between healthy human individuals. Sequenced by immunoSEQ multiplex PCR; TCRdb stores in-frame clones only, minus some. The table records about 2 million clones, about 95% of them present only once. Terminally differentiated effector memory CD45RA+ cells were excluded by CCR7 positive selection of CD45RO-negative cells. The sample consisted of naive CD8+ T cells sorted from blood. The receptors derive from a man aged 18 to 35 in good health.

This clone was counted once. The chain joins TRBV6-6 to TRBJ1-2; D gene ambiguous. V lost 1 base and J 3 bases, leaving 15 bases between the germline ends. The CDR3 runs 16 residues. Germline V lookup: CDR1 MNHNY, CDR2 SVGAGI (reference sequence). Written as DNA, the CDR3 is TGTGCCAGCAGTTACTACCTGGAGGGCCCGCACTATGGCTACACCTTC. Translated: CASSYYLEGPHYGYTF.

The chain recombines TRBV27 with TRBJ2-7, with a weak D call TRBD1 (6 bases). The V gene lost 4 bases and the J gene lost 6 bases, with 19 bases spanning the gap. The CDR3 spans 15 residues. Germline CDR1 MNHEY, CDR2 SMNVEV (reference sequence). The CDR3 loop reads CASSYIRGTMLEQYF. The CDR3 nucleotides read TGTGCCAGCAGTTACATCAGGGGAACTATGCTCGAGCAGTACTTC.

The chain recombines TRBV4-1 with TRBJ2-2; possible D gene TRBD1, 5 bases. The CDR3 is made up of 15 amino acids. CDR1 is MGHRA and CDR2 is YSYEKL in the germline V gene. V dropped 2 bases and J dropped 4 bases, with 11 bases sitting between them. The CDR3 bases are TGCGCCAGCAGCCAAAGGGAAGGGGTCACCGGGGAGCTGTTTTTT. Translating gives CASSQREGVTGELFF.

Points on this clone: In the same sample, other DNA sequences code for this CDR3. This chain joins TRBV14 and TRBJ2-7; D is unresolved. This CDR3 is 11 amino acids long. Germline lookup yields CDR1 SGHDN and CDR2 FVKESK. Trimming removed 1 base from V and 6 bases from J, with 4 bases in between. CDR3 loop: CASSQGGEQYF. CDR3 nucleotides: TGTGCCAGCAGCCAAGGAGGCGAGCAGTACTTC.

The CDR3: CASSPGGGEYEQYF. In DNA, the CDR3 is TGTGCCAGCAGCCCCGGTGGGGGCGAGTACGAGCAGTACTTC. The chain recombines TRBV5-6 with TRBJ2-7; D possibly corresponds to TRBD1 (6 bases). Germline V gene sequence: CDR1 SGHDT, CDR2 YYEEEE. Trimming removed 4 bases at V and 4 bases at J, with 15 bases between. This CDR3 has 14 amino acids.

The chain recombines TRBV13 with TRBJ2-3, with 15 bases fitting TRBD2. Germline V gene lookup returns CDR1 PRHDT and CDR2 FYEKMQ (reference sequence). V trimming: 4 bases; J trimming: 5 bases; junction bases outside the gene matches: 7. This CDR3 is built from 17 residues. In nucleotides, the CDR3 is TGTGCCAGCAGCTCCTGGACTAGCGGGGGGGCCAGAGATACGCAGTATTTT. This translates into CASSSWTSGGARDTQYF.

CDR3 loop: CASSGDSQRYNSPLHF. CDR3 sequence (DNA): TGTGCCAGCAGTGGGGACAGTCAAAGATATAATTCACCCCTCCACTTT. The chain combines TRBV2 with TRBJ1-6; TRBD1 matches 7 bases. Trimming removed 4 bases from V and 4 bases from J; junction bases left unmatched: 7. Germline CDR1 and CDR2: SNHLY and FYNNEI. The CDR3 consists of 16 residues.

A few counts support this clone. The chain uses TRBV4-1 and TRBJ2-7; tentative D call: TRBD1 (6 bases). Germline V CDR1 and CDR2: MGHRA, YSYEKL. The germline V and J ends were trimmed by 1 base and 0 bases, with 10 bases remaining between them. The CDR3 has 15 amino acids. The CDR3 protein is CASSQVGTYSYEQYF. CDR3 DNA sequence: TGCGCCAGCAGCCAAGTTGGGACATACTCCTACGAGCAGTACTTC.

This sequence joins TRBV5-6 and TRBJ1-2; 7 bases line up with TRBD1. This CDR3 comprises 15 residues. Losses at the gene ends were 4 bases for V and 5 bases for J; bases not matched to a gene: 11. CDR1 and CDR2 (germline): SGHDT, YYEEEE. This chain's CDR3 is CASSVPGTDPYGYTF. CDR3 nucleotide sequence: TGTGCCAGCAGCGTACCCGGGACAGACCCATATGGCTACACCTTC.